Below, 11 T cell receptor beta chains from the same sample are listed, as sequenced in a study of identical twins. TCRdb independently ran MiXCR on the 5' RACE reads; one entry per CDR3 protein. The sample holds approximately 620,000 distinct CDR3 sequences; around 8.6% are singletons and the top ten take around 0.98%. The sample also formed part of further work on yellow fever vaccine responses in identical twins.

Sequenced input: PBMCs. These receptors came from a woman in her late teens or twenties in good health.

This clonotype was found a few times. V and J are TRBV4-3 and TRBJ1-4; D unresolved. The CDR3 length is 17 residues. Trimming took off 0 bases at V and 7 bases at J, with 18 bases between the two ends. Germline lookup yields CDR1 LGHNA and CDR2 YSLEER. The CDR3 nucleotides are TGCGCCAGCAGCCAAGATTCTTCGCCAATTCGAGCTGAAAAACTGTTTTTT. Translating gives CASSQDSSPIRAEKLFF.

This chain uses TRBV29-1 with TRBJ2-6, with TRBD1 identical over 8 bases. Germline CDR1 reads SQVTM; CDR2 reads ANQGSEA. The trim removed 0 bases at V and 2 bases at J, leaving 6 bases unmatched. This CDR3 has 17 amino acids. Here the CDR3 reads CSVEERQGATGANVLTF. The CDR3 DNA reads TGCAGCGTTGAAGAACGCCAGGGGGCCACTGGGGCCAACGTCCTGACTTTC.

The table lists this clonotype with a few counts. The chain recombines TRBV7-2 with TRBJ2-5; 8 bases align to TRBD2. Germline CDR1 reads SGHTA; CDR2 reads FQGNSA. The CDR3 length is 15 residues. Trimming took 5 bases from V and 8 from J; bases not matched to a gene: 13. CDR3 protein: CASSPVLLAAITQYF. The CDR3, as DNA: TGTGCCAGCAGCCCCGTCTTACTAGCGGCTATCACCCAGTACTTC.

This clonotype was counted at least ten times. The chain has TRBV20-1 and TRBJ2-1; D ambiguous. V lost 4 bases to trimming and J lost 0 bases, with 16 bases between them. Germline lookup yields CDR1 DFQATT and CDR2 SNEGSKA (reference sequence). This CDR3 is 16 amino acids long. CDR3 sequence reads: CSATQTAASSYNEQFF. The CDR3 DNA reads as TGCAGTGCTACCCAAACCGCTGCAAGCTCCTACAATGAGCAGTTCTTC.

The chain combines TRBV19 with TRBJ1-1, with TRBD1 identical over 8 bases. Trimming at V came to 3 bases and at J to 1 base, leaving 1 base not matched to a gene. The germline gives CDR1 LNHDA, CDR2 SQIVND (reference sequence). The CDR3 is made up of 14 amino acids. CDR3 in DNA: TGTGCCAGTAGTATCGGACAGGGGAACACTGAAGCTTTCTTT. It specifies CASSIGQGNTEAFF.

Many counts were recorded for this clonotype. CDR3: CSARGTGVRLYTF. For the CDR3, the DNA is TGCAGTGCTAGGGGGACAGGGGTTCGGCTCTACACCTTC. The chain employs TRBV20-1 and TRBJ1-2; 10 bases line up with TRBD1. CDR1 DFQATT and CDR2 SNEGSKA come from the germline V gene (reference sequence). The CDR3 consists of 13 residues. The junction had 8 bases not matched to a gene; V was cut back by 3 bases and J by 10 bases.

CDR3 region: CASSPSGAGPQETQYF. The CDR3 nucleotides are TGTGCCAGCAGTCCCAGCGGGGCGGGGCCCCAAGAGACCCAGTACTTC. The chain combines TRBV28 with TRBJ2-5; 7 bases agree with TRBD2. Germline-derived CDR1 and CDR2 are MDHEN and SYDVKM. The CDR3 is made up of 16 amino acids. V shed 5 bases, J shed 1 base, and the junction held 10 bases outside the gene matches.

The chain links TRBV3-1 to TRBJ2-1; 12 bases line up with TRBD2. The CDR3 contains 15 residues. Trimming at V came to 0 bases and at J to 13 bases, leaving 7 bases not matched to a gene. Per germline, CDR1 LGHDT and CDR2 YNNKEL (reference sequence). The CDR3: CASSQDRTSGTTQFF. CDR3 DNA: TGTGCCAGCAGCCAAGATCGGACTAGCGGGACTACCCAGTTCTTC.

V and J are TRBV7-8 and TRBJ2-2; D unclear. The CDR3 runs 15 residues. The V end was cut by 1 base, the J end by 4 bases, with 10 bases between. Per the germline V gene, CDR1 is SGHVS and CDR2 is FQNEAQ. The CDR3 DNA follows: TGTGCCAGCAGCTTAGTGTTAGCTCCCACCGGGGAGCTGTTTTTT. Translated, it gives CASSLVLAPTGELFF.

This chain joins TRBV2 and TRBJ2-7; 10 bases map to TRBD1. Looked up from germline, CDR1 is SNHLY and CDR2 is FYNNEI. The CDR3 covers 13 residues. V lost 7 bases and J lost 1; bases outside the gene matches: 1. CDR3 bases: TGTGCCAGCACGGGACAGGGGTCCTACGAGCAGTACTTC. It specifies CASTGQGSYEQYF.

The table lists this clonotype with a few counts. The V and J genes are TRBV28 and TRBJ2-3; D gene ambiguous. Trimming took 3 bases from V and 7 from J, leaving 17 bases between them. CDR1 and CDR2 from the germline V gene are MDHEN and SYDVKM. CDR3 length: 15 residues. CDR3 in DNA: TGTGCCAGCAGTTTCCAGGACCGGGTAGAAAATACGCAGTATTTT. Its translation is CASSFQDRVENTQYF.